Each of the 24 T cell receptor beta chains below was sequenced from the same sample in a study of naive and memory T cell subsets. Points from the study as a whole: A few larger clonotypes appeared in naive repertoires, especially CD8, possibly memory cells re-expressing CD45RA.

Both TRBC1 and TRBC2 were covered by a beta constant-region primer of two equimolar oligonucleotides. Ligated cDNA was amplified by four rounds of PCR with nested alpha and beta constant-region primers and SP2. TCRdb reprocessed the UMI-ligation and nested PCR reads via MiXCR and lists one record per CDR3 protein. The sample shows 150,000 or so distinct CDR3 sequences, roughly 22% of them seen only once. No antigen has been assigned to these receptors. What was sequenced was naive CD4+ T cells from blood. The receptors were gathered from a human donor in good health.

J is TRBJ2-2 and V is TRBV12-3 or TRBV12-4; D is ambiguous. The CDR3 extends over 14 amino acids. V was cut by 7 bases and J by 6 bases, with 15 bases left in between. In DNA, the CDR3 is TGTGCCAGCACCATGCTACCTCAAGCCGGGGAGCTGTTTTTT. Protein: CASTMLPQAGELFF.

This clonotype has at least ten counts. This rearrangement joins TRBV20-1 to TRBJ2-1; TRBD2 matches at 11 bases. CDR1 and CDR2 (germline): DFQATT, SNEGSKA (reference sequence). Germline trimming cut 1 base from V and 6 bases from J; bases unmatched to any gene: 17. The CDR3 has 19 residues. CDR3 nucleotide sequence: TGCAGTGCTAGAGTGGTGTCCGGGACTAGCGGCGTTCGTCCCAATGAGCAGTTCTTC. Protein sequence: CSARVVSGTSGVRPNEQFF.

This clonotype turned up a few times. CDR3 protein: CASSFTGVNYNEQFF. In nucleotides, the CDR3 is TGTGCCAGCAGCTTCACAGGGGTGAACTACAATGAGCAGTTCTTC. This sequence joins TRBV7-9 and TRBJ2-1, with 7 nucleotides matching TRBD1. V shed 3 bases, J shed 3 bases, and the junction held 5 bases outside the gene matches. Germline V gene sequence: CDR1 SEHNR, CDR2 FQNEAQ (reference sequence). This CDR3 comprises 15 residues.

This chain connects TRBV18 to TRBJ1-5, with D possibly TRBD1 on 5 matching bases. V lost 2 bases to trimming and J lost 7 bases, with 12 bases between them. This CDR3 has 14 residues. Germline V CDR1 and CDR2: KGHSH, LQKENI. This chain's CDR3 is CASSPDSLRQPQHF. CDR3 DNA: TGTGCCAGCTCACCAGACAGCCTACGGCAGCCCCAGCATTTT.

In its sample, this clonotype was seen a few times. The rearrangement joins TRBV11-2 to TRBJ2-1, with TRBD2 as a possible D gene (5 bases). The CDR3 covers 12 residues. Per germline, CDR1 SGHAT and CDR2 FQNNGV. Trimming stripped 5 bases from V and 12 bases from J, with 14 bases between. The CDR3 DNA is TGTGCCAGCAGCGTATGGGGAGACCGGCAGTTCTTC. As protein: CASSVWGDRQFF.

The chain couples TRBV28 to TRBJ2-1, with 9 nucleotides matching TRBD2. This CDR3 contains 16 residues. Germline CDR1 and CDR2: MDHEN and SYDVKM. V was pared by 8 bases and J by 0 bases, with 8 bases of the junction left unmatched. This CDR3 is CASSSGTKSSYNEQFF. The CDR3 DNA reads TGTGCCAGCTCTAGCGGGACCAAGAGCTCCTACAATGAGCAGTTCTTC.

There are a few counts of this clonotype. The gene calls are TRBV25-1 and TRBJ2-1; 13 bases agree with TRBD2. The J segment lost 0 bases and the V segment lost 0 bases, leaving 20 bases of the junction unmatched. The CDR3 totals 24 residues. In germline, CDR1 is MGHDK, CDR2 SYGVNS. In nucleotides, the CDR3 is TGTGCCAGCAGTGAATACCGGCTGACACAAACGGGACTAGCGGGACCGAGCTCCTACAATGAGCAGTTCTTC. Translating it yields CASSEYRLTQTGLAGPSSYNEQFF.

There are many counts of this clonotype. The chain has TRBV18 and TRBJ2-1; D perhaps matches TRBD2 (6 bases). The germline CDR1 and CDR2 sequences are KGHSH and LQKENI. The CDR3 has 18 amino acids. The V end was cut by 0 bases, the J end by 0 bases, with 15 bases between. Here the CDR3 reads CASSPPRGRTSSYNEQFF. The CDR3 DNA follows: TGTGCCAGCTCACCACCGAGAGGGAGGACGAGCTCCTACAATGAGCAGTTCTTC.

This clonotype was picked up many times. The chain carries TRBV20-1 and TRBJ1-5, with TRBD1 matching over 7 bases. CDR3 length equals 17 residues. Germline lookup yields CDR1 DFQATT and CDR2 SNEGSKA (reference sequence). With V trimmed by 1 base and J by 5 bases, 14 bases remained unmatched. CDR3 amino acids: CSARGTHLRGPYQPQHF. The CDR3 region has the DNA TGCAGTGCTAGAGGGACGCATTTGAGGGGGCCATATCAGCCCCAGCATTTT.

This clonotype has just a few counts. The V gene is TRBV6-6, the J gene TRBJ1-2, with unresolved D. The CDR3 runs to 12 residues. With 7 bases removed from V and 8 bases from J, the gap between germline ends came to 14 bases. Germline assignment: CDR1 MNHNY and CDR2 SVGAGI (reference sequence). CDR3 residues: CASTDTRLGYTF. The DNA of the CDR3 is TGTGCCAGCACCGACACACGTTTGGGCTACACCTTC.

This clonotype was seen many times. The rearrangement joins TRBV9 to TRBJ2-1; D not certain. V was cut by 0 bases and J by 6 bases, with 13 bases left in between. Germline lookup yields CDR1 SGDLS and CDR2 YYNGEE. This CDR3 is built from 15 residues. This CDR3 reads CASSVGVVLTNEQFF. CDR3 nucleotide sequence: TGTGCCAGCAGCGTAGGTGTAGTTTTGACCAATGAGCAGTTCTTC.

This sequence joins TRBV7-8 and TRBJ1-1, with D hard to call. Trimming pared 3 bases from V and 4 bases from J, leaving 12 bases between. Germline V gives CDR1 SGHVS, CDR2 FQNEAQ. This CDR3 has 14 amino acids. Here the CDR3 reads CASSLEGYGTEAFF. Here the CDR3 DNA reads TGTGCCAGCAGCTTGGAGGGTTACGGCACTGAAGCTTTCTTT.

The genes are TRBV4-2 and TRBJ1-1; possibly TRBD1 for D (6 bases). The CDR3 contains 15 residues. Trimming removed 9 bases at V and 1 base at J, with 18 bases between. Germline V gene data show CDR1 as LGHNA and CDR2 as YNFKEQ. The CDR3 here is CASRARDRTNTEAFF. The CDR3 bases are TGTGCCAGTCGGGCACGCGACAGGACGAACACTGAAGCTTTCTTT.

CDR3 coding DNA: TGTGCCAGCAGTTATGACAGGGAAACTGGCTACACCTTC. Amino acids: CASSYDRETGYTF. This chain uses TRBV6-5 with TRBJ1-2; 7 bases fit TRBD1. After removal of 3 bases from V and 7 bases from J, the junction contained 5 bases not matched to a gene. CDR1 is MNHEY, CDR2 SVGAGI, per germline. The CDR3 loop spans 13 amino acids.

This clonotype appeared many times. The chain has TRBV5-4 and TRBJ2-1; D is possibly TRBD2 (6 bases). Between the trimmed V and J ends, which lost 4 bases and 8 bases, there was a span of 10 bases. The CDR3 is 12 residues long. Germline loops: CDR1 SGHNT, CDR2 YYREEE (reference sequence). The CDR3 sequence: CASSPGLYEQFF. The CDR3 DNA reads TGTGCCAGCAGCCCGGGACTTTATGAGCAGTTCTTC.

The CDR3 sequence: CSVRRSSSGNTIYF. The CDR3 DNA sequence: TGCAGCGTTAGGAGGAGTAGCTCTGGAAACACCATATATTTT. The chain recombines TRBV29-1 with TRBJ1-3; D not certain. The CDR3 totals 14 residues. Germline V lookup: CDR1 SQVTM, CDR2 ANQGSEA. V shed 5 bases and J shed 0 bases, with 11 bases lying between them. The full variable domain, rest sourced from reference TRBV29-1 and TRBJ1-3, is SAVISQKPSRDICQRGTSLTIQCQVDSQVTMMFWYRQQPGQSLTLIATANQGSEATYESGFVIDKFPISRPNLTFSTLTVSNMSPEDSSIYLCSVRRSSSGNTIYFGEGSWLTVV.

The chain carries TRBV6-1 and TRBJ1-4; D unclear. Germline V gene lookup returns CDR1 MNHNS and CDR2 SASEGT. The CDR3 spans 13 residues. Deletions cut 5 bases from V and 4 bases from J, with 8 bases between. CDR3 protein: CASSRRDNEKLFF. CDR3 DNA sequence: TGTGCCAGCAGTCGACGGGATAATGAAAAACTGTTTTTT.

This rearrangement joins TRBV3-1 to TRBJ2-3; 10 bases agree with TRBD2. Germline V gives CDR1 LGHDT, CDR2 YNNKEL (reference sequence). The CDR3 spans 16 residues. V lost 4 bases, J lost 2 bases, and 6 bases stayed unmatched. CDR3 sequence reads: CASSRSSGSYTDTQYF. The CDR3 DNA follows: TGTGCCAGCAGCCGATCTAGCGGGAGTTACACAGATACGCAGTATTTT.

This clonotype was detected many times. CDR3 bases: TGTGCCAGCAGCCACGCGCAGGGGGGAACCTACGAGCAGTACTTC. It yields the protein CASSHAQGGTYEQYF. This rearrangement joins TRBV3-1 to TRBJ2-7; a weak D match, TRBD1 (7 bases). The V gene lost 3 bases and the J gene lost 2 bases, with 14 bases spanning the gap. Germline CDR1 is LGHDT and CDR2 is YNNKEL (reference sequence). The length of the CDR3 is 15 residues.

In its sample, this clonotype was seen many times. This chain links TRBV28 with TRBJ1-5, with 8 bases matching TRBD1. The CDR3 spans 14 residues. Germline CDR1 and CDR2: MDHEN and SYDVKM. V shed 6 bases, J shed 3 bases, and the junction held 4 bases outside the gene matches. CDR3 DNA sequence: TGTGCCAGCAGACAGGGGGTTTTCAATCAGCCCCAGCATTTT. As protein: CASRQGVFNQPQHF. Filled out from reference TRBV28 and TRBJ1-5, the complete variable domain reads DVKVTQSSRYLVKRTGEKVFLECVQDMDHENMFWYRQDPGLGLRLIYFSYDVKMKEKGDIPEGYSVSREKKERFSLILESASTNQTSMYLCASRQGVFNQPQHFGDGTRLSIL.

This clonotype has just a few counts. The J gene is TRBJ2-7, the V gene TRBV19, with a weak D call TRBD2 (6 bases). CDR1 and CDR2 (germline): LNHDA, SQIVND (reference sequence). Trimming took off 4 bases at V and 4 bases at J, with 11 bases between the two ends. The CDR3 runs 13 residues. The CDR3 is CASSKGLAYEQYF. In DNA, the CDR3 is TGTGCCAGTAGTAAGGGACTGGCGTACGAGCAGTACTTC.

V is TRBV28 and J is TRBJ2-7; D is unclear. CDR3 length equals 13 residues. The V gene lost 10 bases and the J gene lost 6 bases, with 19 bases spanning the gap. CDR1 and CDR2 (germline): MDHEN, SYDVKM. The CDR3 here is CATSLGSPGEQYF. Here the CDR3 DNA reads TGTGCCACTTCTTTAGGGTCTCCGGGCGAGCAGTACTTC.

V usage is TRBV7-8 and J usage is TRBJ2-3; weak D call: TRBD2 (5 bases). The CDR3 is 13 amino acids. V dropped 4 bases and J dropped 7 bases, with 12 bases sitting between them. CDR1 and CDR2 from the germline V gene are SGHVS and FQNEAQ. CDR3 nucleotides: TGTGCCAGCAGCTCACCGGGAAAACATACGCAGTATTTT. Its translation: CASSSPGKHTQYF.

The chain combines TRBV14 with TRBJ2-5; D is undetermined. Trimming removed 1 base from V and 5 bases from J, with 5 bases in between. Germline CDR1 and CDR2: SGHDN and FVKESK. The CDR3 runs to 12 residues. The CDR3 sequence: CASSQVSETQYF. CDR3 coding DNA: TGTGCCAGCAGCCAAGTATCCGAGACCCAGTACTTC. Filled out from reference TRBV14 and TRBJ2-5, the complete variable domain reads EAGVTQFPSHSVIEKGQTVTLRCDPISGHDNLYWYRRVMGKEIKFLLHFVKESKQDESGMPNNRFLAERTGGTYSTLKVQPAELEDSGVYFCASSQVSETQYFGPGTRLLVL.